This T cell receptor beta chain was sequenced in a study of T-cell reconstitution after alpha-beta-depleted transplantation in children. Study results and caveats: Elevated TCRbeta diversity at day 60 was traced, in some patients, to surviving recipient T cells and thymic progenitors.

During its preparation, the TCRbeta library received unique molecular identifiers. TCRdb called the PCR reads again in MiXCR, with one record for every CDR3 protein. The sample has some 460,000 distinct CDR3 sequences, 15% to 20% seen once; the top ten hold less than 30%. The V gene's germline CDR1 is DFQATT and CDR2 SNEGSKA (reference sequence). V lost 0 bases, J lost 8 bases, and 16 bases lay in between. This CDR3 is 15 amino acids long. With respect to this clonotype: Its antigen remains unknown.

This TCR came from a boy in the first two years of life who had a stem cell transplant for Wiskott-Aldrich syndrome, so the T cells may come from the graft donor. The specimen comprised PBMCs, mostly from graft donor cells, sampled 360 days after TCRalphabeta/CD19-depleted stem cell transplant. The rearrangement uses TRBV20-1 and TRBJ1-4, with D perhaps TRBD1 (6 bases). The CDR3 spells CSAREGVQGGEKLFF. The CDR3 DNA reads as TGCAGTGCTAGAGAGGGAGTACAGGGCGGGGAAAAACTGTTTTTT.